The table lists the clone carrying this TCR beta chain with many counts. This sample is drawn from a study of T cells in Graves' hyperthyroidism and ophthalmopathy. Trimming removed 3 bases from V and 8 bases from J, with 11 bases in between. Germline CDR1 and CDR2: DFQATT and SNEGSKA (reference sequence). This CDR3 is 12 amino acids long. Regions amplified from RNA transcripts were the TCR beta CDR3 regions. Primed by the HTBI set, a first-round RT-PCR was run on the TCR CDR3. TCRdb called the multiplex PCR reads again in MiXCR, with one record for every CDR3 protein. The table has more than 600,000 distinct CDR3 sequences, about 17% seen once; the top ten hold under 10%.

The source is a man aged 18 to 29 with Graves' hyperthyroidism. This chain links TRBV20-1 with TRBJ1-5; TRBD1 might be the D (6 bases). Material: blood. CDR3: CSASTGPEPQHF. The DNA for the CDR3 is TGCAGTGCTAGCACAGGGCCAGAGCCCCAGCATTTT.